Presented here are 5 T cell receptor beta chains from one specimen sequenced in a study of T-cell memory formation after mild COVID-19. TCRdb independently ran MiXCR on the 5' RACE reads; one entry per CDR3 protein. This table has hundreds of thousands of distinct CDR3 sequences, around 20% appearing once. Source material: PBMCs or a T cell subset sorted from them (not recorded which). The receptors were sampled from an adult woman who had mild COVID-19 (a few samples of this study predate the infection). Cell type and time point are not known.

This clonotype was observed a few times. The CDR3 spells CASSLWDRESSYGYTF. In DNA, the CDR3 is TGTGCCAGCAGCTTATGGGACAGGGAATCAAGCTATGGCTACACCTTC. The chain couples TRBV7-9 to TRBJ1-2; TRBD1 matches 9 bases. This CDR3 spans 16 amino acids. Germline V gives CDR1 SEHNR, CDR2 FQNEAQ (reference sequence). V trimming: 2 bases; J trimming: 4 bases; junction bases outside the gene matches: 8.

This chain joins TRBV7-2 and TRBJ1-1; no firm D call. Trimming pared 7 bases from V and 4 bases from J, leaving 13 bases between. CDR1 is SGHTA, CDR2 FQGNSA, per germline. The CDR3 sequence is 13 residues long. The CDR3 loop is CASTLFGITEAFF. The CDR3 DNA is TGTGCCAGCACTCTCTTCGGGATCACTGAAGCTTTCTTT.

This clonotype was counted only a few times. The chain carries TRBV4-1 and TRBJ1-2; D unresolved. The CDR3 is 14 amino acids. Germline V gives CDR1 MGHRA, CDR2 YSYEKL. The V end lost 3 bases, the J end lost 8 bases, and 16 bases lay between the germline ends. The CDR3 loop reads CASSHMDGPGGYTF. CDR3 coding DNA: TGCGCCAGCAGCCATATGGACGGACCTGGGGGCTACACCTTC.

This clonotype was seen a handful of times. The CDR3 loop reads CASGGAGYYGYTF. CDR3 coding DNA: TGTGCCAGTGGAGGGGCAGGGTACTATGGCTACACCTTC. The chain carries TRBV27 and TRBJ1-2; a weak D match, TRBD1 (5 bases). The ends were cut back, 9 bases at V and 3 bases at J, with 14 bases in the middle. The CDR3 has 13 amino acids. Germline V lookup: CDR1 MNHEY, CDR2 SMNVEV (reference sequence).

J is TRBJ2-1 and V is TRBV7-6, with D possibly being TRBD2 (5 bases). Germline V CDR1 and CDR2: SGHVS, FNYEAQ. The germline V and J ends were trimmed by 4 bases and 10 bases, with 11 bases remaining between them. CDR3 size: 12 residues. CDR3: CASSSGSPEQFF. In nucleotides, the CDR3 is TGTGCCAGCAGCTCGGGGAGTCCAGAGCAGTTCTTC.